The TCR beta chain under discussion was sequenced for a study of blood T cells in healthy people across ages. The second PCR ran about 6 to 11 cycles with a sample-barcoded 5' primer and J-beta primers. TCRdb redid the calling of the 5' RACE reads with MiXCR, one entry per CDR3 protein. The sample has fewer than 2,000,000 distinct CDR3 sequences, almost 35% seen once; the top ten hold roughly 12%. J lost 7 bases, V lost 7 bases, and 14 bases had no gene match. Germline assignment: CDR1 MNHEY and CDR2 SMNVEV (reference sequence). CDR3 length equals 16 residues. The sequenced sample was blood. V usage is TRBV27 and J usage is TRBJ2-1; 9 bases align to TRBD2. The clonotype originates from a young woman in good health. The DNA for the CDR3 is TGTGCCAGCACCCGAGAAAAGCTAGCGGGGATGAATGAGCAGTTCTTC. Its protein product is CASTREKLAGMNEQFF.